This T cell receptor (beta chain) comes out of a study of cytomegalovirus exposure and HLA in healthy donors. 13 Jbeta primers and 60 Vbeta primers were used for the PCR. TCRdb's copy holds only in-frame clones and misses some; the assay was immunoSEQ multiplex PCR. This sample carries 150,000 to 200,000 clones, around 78% of them seen once, and the ten largest clones take roughly 1%. V shed 3 bases and J 3 bases; nucleotides not matched to a gene: 10. The CDR3 has 17 residues. Germline lookup yields CDR1 MGHDK and CDR2 SYGVNS. Sequences were obtained from PBMCs. This clonotype originated in a woman between 40 and 55 years old in good health and CMV-seronegative. The chain recombines TRBV25-1 with TRBJ2-1; 8 positions agree with TRBD1. The chain's CDR3 is CASSDETTGGSYNEQFF. In DNA, the CDR3 is TGTGCCAGCAGTGACGAAACCACAGGGGGAAGCTACAATGAGCAGTTCTTC.